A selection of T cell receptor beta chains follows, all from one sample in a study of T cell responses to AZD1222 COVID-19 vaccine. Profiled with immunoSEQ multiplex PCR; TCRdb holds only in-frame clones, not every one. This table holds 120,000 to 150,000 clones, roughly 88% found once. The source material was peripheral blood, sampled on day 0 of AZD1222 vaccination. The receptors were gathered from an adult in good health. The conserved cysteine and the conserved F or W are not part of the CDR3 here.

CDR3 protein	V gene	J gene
ASSFGGSNEQF	TRBV11-3	TRBJ2-1
ASSPRTQETQY	TRBV18	TRBJ2-5
ASSVGIVGDLYGYT	TRBV6-1	TRBJ1-2
ASRGAGSWYNEQF	TRBV19	TRBJ2-1
ASSLEGGKNYGYT	TRBV7-2	TRBJ1-2
ASSEQGPFYEQY	TRBV2	TRBJ2-7
ASSRRSTANTGELF	TRBV18	TRBJ2-2
ASRTATNEKLF	TRBV6-6	TRBJ1-4
ASRGTGNQPQH	TRBV12-3/TRBV12-4	TRBJ1-5
ASSLGQASH	TRBV7-8	TRBJ2-5
ASSPGPHVNEQF	TRBV7-6	TRBJ2-1
ASSEALDPPSSYNEQF	TRBV6-1	TRBJ2-1
ASRTGYGYT	TRBV28	TRBJ1-2
ASSVAVGSQYNEQF	TRBV9	TRBJ2-1
ASSLAVRLPSSYNEQF	TRBV7-9	TRBJ2-1
ASSSQGRFGYT	TRBV19	TRBJ1-2
ASSTNSNNQPQH	TRBV28	TRBJ1-5